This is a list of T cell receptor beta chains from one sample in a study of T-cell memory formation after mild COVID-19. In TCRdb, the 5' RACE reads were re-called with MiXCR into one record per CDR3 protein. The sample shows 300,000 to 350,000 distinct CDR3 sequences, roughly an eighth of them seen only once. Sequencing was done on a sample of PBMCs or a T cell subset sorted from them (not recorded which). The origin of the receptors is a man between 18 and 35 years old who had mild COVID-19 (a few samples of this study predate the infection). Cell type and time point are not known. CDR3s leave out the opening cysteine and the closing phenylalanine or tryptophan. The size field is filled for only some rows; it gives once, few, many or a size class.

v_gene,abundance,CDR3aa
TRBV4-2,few,ASSVSVLQLYGYT
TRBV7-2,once,ASIPLWPSTDTQY
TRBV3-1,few,ASSQVLSSYNEQF
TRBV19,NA,ASSGPAGFPPQH
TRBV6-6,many,ASSDPGHVDQPQH
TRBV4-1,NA,ASRLAEATDTQY
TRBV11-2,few,ASSFFGANTGELF
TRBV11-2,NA,ASSAGTGGSPLH
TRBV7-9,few,ASSSPRPTEAF
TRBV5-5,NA,ASSRGTIGVNEQF
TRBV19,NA,ASSPGTPQGSQF
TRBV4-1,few,ASSQVAGGASYGYT
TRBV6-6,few,ASSPATGEETQY
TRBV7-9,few,ASSFAQGGEST
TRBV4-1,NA,ASSRREQRNTEAF
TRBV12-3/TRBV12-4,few,ASTYRSGRGNTIY
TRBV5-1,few,ASKLEGVSYNEQF
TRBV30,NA,AWSVVEQY
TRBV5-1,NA,ASSLSDGDTQY
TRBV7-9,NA,ASSAWGGQETQY
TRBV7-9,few,ASSWASGTNTGELF
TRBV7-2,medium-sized,ASSGKGLAGETQY
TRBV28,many,ASSLIPGPSGGYT
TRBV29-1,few,SAARGLVTEAF
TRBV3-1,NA,ASSQAGQEKLF
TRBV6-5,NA,ASSSMGSAQY
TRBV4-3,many,ASSQDRASTDTQY
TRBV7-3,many,ASSLTGVGTEAF
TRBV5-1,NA,ASSLEGQGANYGYT
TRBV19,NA,ASSTTVTEAF
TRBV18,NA,ASSPMRSWGTEAF